The sequence of this T cell receptor beta chain was determined in a study of T cells after yellow fever vaccination. Study-wide results and limits: Clones that expanded after primary vaccination mostly reappeared after the booster (just under 98% CD4, about 91% CD8). A minor fraction of clonotypes spanned both CD4 and CD8 compartments. Weaker overall was a secondary response that nonetheless peaked faster, on day 5 versus 15.

CDR3 length: 16 residues. Germline V gene data show CDR1 as MNHEY and CDR2 as SVGAGI. Trimming took 6 bases from V and 4 from J, leaving 21 bases between them. This clonotype was recorded a few times. What it binds is not known. TCRdb recomputed calls from the 5' RACE reads with MiXCR, one row per CDR3 protein. The sample carries about 340,000 distinct CDR3 sequences, approximately 12% recorded once. Source: CD4+ T cells sorted from PBMCs, taken 15 days after the yellow fever booster vaccination. V usage is TRBV6-5 and J usage is TRBJ1-1; weak D call: TRBD1 (5 bases). This receptor was obtained from a man aged 18 to 29 who received the YFV17D yellow fever vaccine. The CDR3 bases are TGTGCCAGCAGGCTGAAACCGGGCCAAAGGGGCACTGAAGCTTTCTTT. Protein: CASRLKPGQRGTEAFF.